The 12 T cell receptor beta chains in this list originate from one sample, sequenced in a study of regulatory T cells in long-lasting Graves disease. The TCR beta library used iRepertoire HTBI primers with Arm-PCR amplification of CDR3. TCRdb reprocessed the multiplex PCR reads with MiXCR, giving one entry per CDR3 protein. The data show roughly 430,000 distinct CDR3 sequences, roughly a fifth seen once. As to time point: persistent/refractory GD, antithyroid drugs over 5 years with positive TRAb. Researchers made the TCR library from RNA that was extracted from PBMCs. The sample here was peripheral blood mononuclear cells (PBMCs), taken when the disease was refractory, from a patient treated with antithyroid drugs. The receptor source for this set is a female donor with Graves disease.

This clonotype has just a few counts. This chain links TRBV28 with TRBJ1-6, with D possibly being TRBD1 (5 bases). V lost 6 bases, J lost 10 bases, and 7 bases lay in between. The CDR3 runs to 11 residues. Germline CDR1 and CDR2: MDHEN and SYDVKM. The CDR3 coding sequence is TGTGCCAGCAGAGGGACCTCACCCCTCCACTTT. Residues: CASRGTSPLHF.

This clonotype was picked up many times. This chain joins TRBV28 and TRBJ1-1; D uncertain. With 2 bases removed from V and 3 bases from J, the gap between germline ends came to 7 bases. The CDR3 is 13 amino acids. Germline CDR1 reads MDHEN; CDR2 reads SYDVKM. The CDR3 spells CASSLQAYTEAFF. CDR3 sequence (DNA): TGTGCCAGCAGTTTACAGGCGTACACTGAAGCTTTCTTT.

V usage is TRBV9 and J usage is TRBJ2-7; perhaps D is TRBD1 or TRBD2 (5 bases each). The V end lost 4 bases, the J end lost 2 bases, and 19 bases lay between the germline ends. CDR1 SGDLS and CDR2 YYNGEE come from the germline V gene. CDR3 length: 16 amino acids. CDR3 protein: CASSHETRDPPYEQYF. CDR3 coding DNA: TGTGCCAGCAGCCACGAAACCAGGGACCCCCCCTACGAGCAGTACTTC.

CDR3 nucleotides: TGCGCCAGCAGCTGGCGGACAGGGAGGGGAGAGACCCAGTACTTC. Its protein is CASSWRTGRGETQYF. This chain connects TRBV5-1 to TRBJ2-5; D is perhaps TRBD1 (8 bases). V lost 3 bases to trimming and J lost 4 bases, with 16 bases between them. This CDR3 has 15 amino acids. Looked up from germline, CDR1 is SGHRS and CDR2 is YFSETQ.

V gene TRBV6-5 combines with J gene TRBJ1-5; D ambiguous. V lost 2 bases, J lost 6 bases, and 2 bases lay in between. The CDR3 consists of 11 residues. Germline CDR1 reads MNHEY; CDR2 reads SVGAGI. This CDR3 is CASSYVQPQHF. In nucleotides, the CDR3 is TGTGCCAGCAGTTACGTTCAGCCCCAGCATTTT.

This chain joins TRBV20-1 and TRBJ2-1; D not resolved. The CDR3 contains 12 residues. The V end was cut by 3 bases, the J end by 8 bases, with 11 bases between. Germline V gives CDR1 DFQATT, CDR2 SNEGSKA (reference sequence). The CDR3 nucleotides are TGCAGTGCTAGCCCCAACTCGGATGAGCAGTTCTTC. Translated: CSASPNSDEQFF.

As regards this clonotype: A much larger clone lies one base from this, so it may be a read error. The limits of the CDR3 on the DNA are not certain, so only TCRdb's listed CDR3 is given. The V call is TRBV7-6, the J call TRBJ2-2; TRBD1, as called in the table, went unchecked against the DNA. Counting both end residues, the CDR3 totals 15 amino acids. The V gene's germline CDR1 is SGHVS and CDR2 FNYEAQ. This CDR3 is CASSLVGQGTGELVF.

This clonotype was recorded a few times. This sequence joins TRBV28 and TRBJ2-1, with 9 nucleotides matching TRBD1. The CDR3 is 15 residues long. The germline V gene encodes CDR1 MDHEN and CDR2 SYDVKM. J gave up 3 bases and V 5 bases, and 5 bases lay outside the gene matches. CDR3 coding DNA: TGTGCCAGCAGTCAACGGGACAGGGACTACAATGAGCAGTTCTTC. This encodes CASSQRDRDYNEQFF.

This rearrangement joins TRBV13 to TRBJ1-3, with 9 bases that match TRBD1. The ends lost 3 bases at V and 5 bases at J; junction bases unmatched: 8. Germline-derived CDR1 and CDR2 are PRHDT and FYEKMQ (reference sequence). The CDR3 length is 16 residues. The CDR3: CASSFRSGTGRNTIYF. In DNA form, the CDR3 reads TGTGCCAGCAGCTTTAGATCCGGGACAGGGCGAAACACCATATATTTT.

The sample holds many counts of this clonotype. This chain links TRBV7-9 with TRBJ2-7; no clear D. The V end lost 9 bases, the J end lost 5 bases, and 17 bases lay between the germline ends. CDR3 length: 13 amino acids. Germline V CDR1 and CDR2: SEHNR, FQNEAQ (reference sequence). As DNA, the CDR3 is TGTGCCAGTCAGGAGTCTGCTGGAGACGAGCAGTACTTC. Translating it yields CASQESAGDEQYF.

The chain combines TRBV6-1 with TRBJ2-6; D remains ambiguous. This CDR3 has 15 amino acids. Looked up from germline, CDR1 is MNHNS and CDR2 is SASEGT. The CDR3 DNA reads as TGTGGAACGATGTCGGAGAGCTCTGGGGCCAACGTCCTGACTTTC. It is translated as CGTMSESSGANVLTF.

The sample holds a few counts of this clonotype. This chain connects TRBV3-1 to TRBJ1-4; no definite D call. The CDR3 spans 15 residues. The V gene lost 2 bases and the J gene lost 0 bases, with 7 bases spanning the gap. Germline CDR1 reads LGHDT; CDR2 reads YNNKEL (reference sequence). The chain's CDR3 is CASSQRTATNEKLFF. CDR3 sequence (DNA): TGTGCCAGCAGCCAAAGGACGGCAACTAATGAAAAACTGTTTTTT.